This is a list of T cell receptor beta chains from one sample in a study of cytomegalovirus exposure and HLA in healthy donors. Assay used: immunoSEQ multiplex PCR; TCRdb lists only in-frame clones, some missing. The sample yields some 130,000 clones, over 75% seen once. The specimen sequenced was PBMCs. The receptor source for this set is a man younger than 40 in good health. The CDR3 runs from the conserved cysteine through the conserved F or W. The D gene is left open where the match is weak. A row's size may be missing; if present it is once, few, many or a size class.

CASSLGGTVFYEQYF TGTGCCAGCAGCTTAGGCGGAACTGTCTTCTACGAGCAGTACTTC TRBJ2-7 NA NA TRBV7-9
CASSARGRGETQYF TGTGCCAGCAGCGCTAGGGGGCGCGGAGAGACCCAGTACTTC TRBJ2-5 NA TRBD1 TRBV9
CASRDGDSLNEKLFF TGTGCCAGTAGAGACGGGGACAGCCTTAATGAAAAACTGTTTTTT TRBJ1-4 NA TRBD1 TRBV19
CASSGEGALDQPQHF TGTGCCAGTAGTGGTGAGGGGGCCCTAGATCAGCCCCAGCATTTT TRBJ1-5 NA TRBD1 TRBV19
CASSGEGLAGPTDTQYF TGTGCCAGCAGCGGGGAAGGCCTAGCGGGACCCACAGATACGCAGTATTTT TRBJ2-3 few TRBD2 TRBV9
CASSVAMKSNEQFF TGTGCCAGCAGCGTAGCTATGAAGTCTAATGAGCAGTTCTTC TRBJ2-1 once NA TRBV9
CASSPASGYEQYF TGTGCCAGCTCACCAGCTAGCGGCTACGAGCAGTACTTC TRBJ2-7 NA TRBD2 TRBV18
CASSDGVGSGRDKQFF TGCGCCAGCAGCGACGGGGTGGGTAGCGGGAGGGATAAGCAGTTCTTC TRBJ2-1 NA TRBD2 TRBV5-1
CASSPADRNYEQYF TGTGCCAGCAGTCCCGCCGACAGGAACTACGAGCAGTACTTC TRBJ2-7 few NA TRBV28
CASSQVGTSGTREQYF TGTGCCAGCAGCCAAGTCGGGACTAGCGGGACGAGGGAGCAGTACTTC TRBJ2-7 few TRBD2 TRBV4-2
CASSQTGGAAEAFF TGTGCCAGCAGCCAAACAGGGGGTGCGGCTGAAGCTTTCTTT TRBJ1-1 NA TRBD1 TRBV6-5
CASSPDSNYGYTF TGTGCCAGCAGCCCCGACAGCAACTATGGCTACACCTTC TRBJ1-2 NA NA TRBV7-3
CASSHEGRGRSNEQFF TGCGCCAGCAGCCACGAGGGCAGGGGTAGGAGTAATGAGCAGTTCTTC TRBJ2-1 few NA TRBV4-3
CASSERGETNEKLFF TGTGCCAGCAGTGAAAGGGGTGAAACTAATGAAAAACTGTTTTTT TRBJ1-4 NA NA TRBV6-1
CASGQGNSPLHF TGTGCCAGTGGACAGGGCAATTCACCCCTCCACTTT TRBJ1-6 NA TRBD1 TRBV19
CASSAPLGTSVSTDTQYF TGTGCCAGCAGCGCCCCCCTCGGGACTAGCGTTAGCACAGATACGCAGTATTTT TRBJ2-3 NA TRBD2 TRBV9
CASSADRGGTQYF TGTGCCAGCAGTGCGGACAGGGGAGGGACCCAGTACTTC TRBJ2-5 NA TRBD1 TRBV6-5
CASSPRGAGSYGYTF TGTGCCAGCAGTCCCCGGGGGGCGGGCTCCTATGGCTACACCTTC TRBJ1-2 few NA TRBV28
CASSLSTLAGYEQYF TGTGCCAGCAGTTTATCGACACTAGCGGGCTACGAGCAGTACTTC TRBJ2-7 few TRBD2 TRBV27
CASSQTGWGTDTQYF TGCGCCAGCAGCCAAACAGGGTGGGGCACAGATACGCAGTATTTT TRBJ2-3 NA NA TRBV4-1
CASSRIQGRNSYEQYF TGTGCCAGCAGCCGGATACAGGGGCGGAACTCCTACGAGCAGTACTTC TRBJ2-7 few TRBD1 TRBV5-4
CATSSGVARNEQFF TGTGCCACCAGCAGTGGTGTGGCCCGCAATGAGCAGTTCTTC TRBJ2-1 NA NA TRBV15
CASSHGGGTGNEKLFF TGCGCCAGCAGCCATGGAGGCGGGACAGGGAATGAAAAACTGTTTTTT TRBJ1-4 once TRBD1 TRBV4-3
CASSLGGTSGSGGDTQYF TGTGCCAGCAGCTTAGGCGGGACTAGCGGGAGCGGAGGAGATACGCAGTATTTT TRBJ2-3 NA TRBD2 TRBV11-3
CASSPLGRIDQPQHF TGCGCCAGCAGCCCCTTGGGGAGAATTGATCAGCCCCAGCATTTT TRBJ1-5 NA NA TRBV4-1
CASSRQGAPYGYTF TGTGCCAGCAGCCGGCAGGGGGCGCCTTATGGCTACACCTTC TRBJ1-2 NA TRBD1 TRBV5-6
CASQPRVAKNIQYF TGTGCCTCACAACCCAGGGTAGCCAAAAACATTCAGTACTTC TRBJ2-4 NA NA TRBV30
CAWSVLGRGQPQHF TGTGCCTGGAGTGTACTGGGGAGGGGGCAGCCCCAGCATTTT TRBJ1-5 NA NA TRBV30
CASSPWTGSYEQYF TGTGCCAGCAGCCCCTGGACAGGGTCCTACGAGCAGTACTTC TRBJ2-7 NA TRBD1 TRBV5-6
CASSSDRVNTEAFF TGTGCCAGCAGCTCTGACAGGGTTAACACTGAAGCTTTCTTT TRBJ1-1 NA TRBD1 TRBV9
CASSDSGDRSMNTEAFF TGTGCCAGCAGTGATTCGGGGGACAGGTCCATGAACACTGAAGCTTTCTTT TRBJ1-1 NA TRBD1 TRBV25-1
CASSYLTGHTGELFF TGTGCCAGCAGTTACCTGACAGGACACACCGGGGAGCTGTTTTTT TRBJ2-2 NA NA TRBV6-5
CASSLKLRVSQGYTF TGTGCCAGTAGTCTCAAACTTCGGGTATCTCAAGGCTACACCTTC TRBJ1-2 NA NA TRBV19
CASSQRTSGYNEQFF TGTGCCAGCTCACAACGGACTAGCGGCTACAATGAGCAGTTCTTC TRBJ2-1 NA TRBD2 TRBV18
CASSDRTSGSETQYF TGTGCCAGTAGCGACCGGACTAGCGGGAGTGAGACCCAGTACTTC TRBJ2-5 once TRBD2 TRBV19